This TCR beta chain is drawn from a study of beta chain features in type 1 diabetes. Findings and limits, study-wide: The study found moderately but significantly shorter TCRB CDR3s in all four CD4+ subsets of Type 1 diabetes patients.

In the case of this clone: What it binds is unknown.

Between the trimmed V and J ends, which lost 1 base and 3 bases, there was a span of 8 bases. The CDR3 covers 14 residues. Per germline, CDR1 SGHVS and CDR2 FQNEAQ. Stem cell-like memory, regulatory, central memory and naive CD4+ cells were sorted via CD45RO/CCR7/CD25/CD127/CD95/CD27. Expressed TCRB transcripts were sequenced because the isolated RNA had all been reverse transcribed beforehand. Assay: immunoSEQ multiplex PCR; the TCRdb copy retains only in-frame clones and omits some. This table holds 280,000 or so clones, approximately 15% found once. The chain is built from TRBV7-8 and TRBJ2-3; maybe TRBD2 (6 bases). This clonotype originated in a man younger than 35 with type 1 diabetes. Sequencing used naive CD4+ T cells from blood. CDR3 sequence reads: CASSLVGGTDTQYF. Here the CDR3 DNA reads TGTGCCAGCAGCTTAGTTGGGGGGACAGATACGCAGTATTTT.